One sample yielded the 21 T cell receptor beta chains listed below, sequenced in a study of T cell repertoires in cytomegalovirus infection. Antigens for these TCRs are unknown. MiXCR, applied by TCRdb to the reads, yields one record per CDR3 protein. The sample carries nearly 700,000 distinct CDR3 sequences, 30% to 40% recorded once. The sequences come from cultured PBMCs, collected from culture after CMV antigen stimulation. The receptors stem from a human donor in good health (CMV status not recorded). Some clones in this sample may be carry-over from other donors' samples.

Only a few counts were recorded for this clonotype. V and J are TRBV20-1 and TRBJ2-3; 12 bases map to TRBD2. The junction had 7 bases not matched to a gene; V was cut back by 0 bases and J by 6 bases. Germline V gene sequence: CDR1 DFQATT, CDR2 SNEGSKA (reference sequence). This CDR3 has 16 residues. The CDR3 DNA follows: TGCAGTGCTAGAGAGCCTAGCGGGAGGGCGAGGGATACGCAGTATTTT. It is translated as CSAREPSGRARDTQYF.

The chain employs TRBV7-6 and TRBJ2-7, with TRBD2 matching over 12 bases. The CDR3 sequence is 20 residues long. Germline CDR1 and CDR2: SGHVS and FNYEAQ. V was clipped by 5 bases and J by 3 bases; unmatched bases: 20. The CDR3 DNA is TGTGCCAGCAGCGAACGGGAACCGGTGACTAGCGGGAGTCGGGGCTACGAGCAGTACTTC. Amino acids: CASSEREPVTSGSRGYEQYF.

Many counts were recorded for this clonotype. The chain combines TRBV28 with TRBJ1-1; D is unresolved. CDR3 length: 11 residues. Germline V gene lookup returns CDR1 MDHEN and CDR2 SYDVKM. Trimming pared 4 bases from V and 6 bases from J, leaving 6 bases between. CDR3 sequence reads: CASSSSSEAFF. The CDR3 DNA is TGTGCCAGCAGTTCGTCGTCTGAAGCTTTCTTT.

In this sample, this clonotype turned up a few times. The chain recombines TRBV4-1 with TRBJ2-4; D unresolved. V dropped 4 bases and J dropped 2 bases, with 6 bases sitting between them. The CDR3 is made up of 13 amino acids. Germline V CDR1 and CDR2: MGHRA, YSYEKL. The CDR3 is CASSLYPKNIQYF. The CDR3 nucleotides read TGCGCCAGCAGCCTCTACCCCAAAAACATTCAGTACTTC.

In its sample, this clonotype was seen many times. The J gene is TRBJ2-3, the V gene TRBV7-2; D remains ambiguous. Trimming removed 0 bases at V and 6 bases at J, with 10 bases between. The CDR3 covers 14 residues. Per the germline V gene, CDR1 is SGHTA and CDR2 is FQGNSA. The CDR3 sequence is CASSLAQSADTQYF. CDR3 sequence (DNA): TGTGCCAGCAGCTTAGCGCAGTCGGCGGATACGCAGTATTTT. Full variable domain (outside the CDR3, taken from reference TRBV7-2 and TRBJ2-3): GAGVSQSPSNKVTEKGKDVELRCDPISGHTALYWYRQSLGQGLEFLIYFQGNSAPDKSGLPSDRFSAERTGGSVSTLTIQRTQQEDSAVYLCASSLAQSADTQYFGPGTRLTVL.

The count of this clonotype is one. This chain joins TRBV27 and TRBJ2-2; maybe TRBD1 (5 bases). With 4 bases removed from V and 7 bases from J, the gap between germline ends came to 13 bases. The CDR3 runs to 14 residues. Germline V gene data show CDR1 as MNHEY and CDR2 as SMNVEV (reference sequence). The DNA of the CDR3 is TGTGCCAGCAGTTCCAGACAGAGTGGCGGGGAGCTGTTTTTT. Translating it yields CASSSRQSGGELFF.

A few counts support this clonotype. The chain joins TRBV5-5 to TRBJ2-7, with 9 positions matching TRBD2. Germline CDR1 SGHKS, CDR2 YYEKEE (reference sequence). The CDR3 is 12 amino acids. V shed 3 bases and J 13 bases; nucleotides not matched to a gene: 8. The CDR3 region is CASSSGAGGPYF. The CDR3 DNA is TGTGCCAGCAGCTCCGGGGCGGGAGGGCCATACTTC.

This chain links TRBV29-1 with TRBJ1-2; the D is unclear. Between the trimmed V and J ends, which lost 5 bases and 3 bases, there was a span of 10 bases. The germline CDR1 and CDR2 sequences are SQVTM and ANQGSEA. The CDR3 runs to 12 residues. CDR3 sequence: CSVRVVDYGYTF. The CDR3 region has the DNA TGCAGCGTTCGAGTGGTGGACTATGGCTACACCTTC.

This rearrangement joins TRBV29-1 to TRBJ2-1; 10 positions match TRBD2. The CDR3 spans 16 residues. Germline CDR1 SQVTM, CDR2 ANQGSEA. V was clipped by 8 bases and J by 2 bases; unmatched bases: 12. The CDR3 region has the DNA TGCAGCCTCAAGGGGGTAGCGGGGGGTCCCTACAATGAGCAGTTCTTC. This gives the protein CSLKGVAGGPYNEQFF.

V and J are TRBV7-6 and TRBJ2-1, with D perhaps TRBD1 (6 bases). There are 16 residues in the CDR3. Germline V lookup: CDR1 SGHVS, CDR2 FNYEAQ. Trimming took 0 bases from V and 9 from J, leaving 18 bases between them. CDR3 amino acids: CASSLATLGAGAEQFF. CDR3 in DNA: TGTGCCAGCAGCTTAGCTACCCTGGGGGCCGGGGCTGAGCAGTTCTTC.

This clonotype occurred a few times. The chain recombines TRBV5-5 with TRBJ2-1; tentatively, D is TRBD1 (5 bases). From germline, CDR1 is SGHKS and CDR2 YYEKEE (reference sequence). The CDR3 has 13 residues. V shed 0 bases and J shed 6 bases, with 7 bases lying between them. The CDR3 here is CASSLARVNEQFF. The CDR3 DNA follows: TGTGCCAGCAGCTTGGCCAGGGTCAATGAGCAGTTCTTC.

The chain uses TRBV7-7 and TRBJ2-1; a possible D gene is TRBD1 (5 bases). CDR1 is SSHAT, CDR2 FNYEAQ, per germline (reference sequence). Trimming took off 1 base at V and 5 bases at J, with 9 bases between the two ends. The CDR3 covers 14 residues. As DNA, the CDR3 is TGTGCCAGCAGCTTAGACCAGGGCGACAATGAGCAGTTCTTC. Its protein is CASSLDQGDNEQFF.

This clonotype came up many times. The chain joins TRBV7-2 to TRBJ2-2, with D perhaps matching TRBD2 (6 bases). The germline V and J ends were trimmed by 5 bases and 7 bases, with 17 bases remaining between them. The CDR3 loop spans 15 amino acids. Germline V gene lookup returns CDR1 SGHTA and CDR2 FQGNSA. The chain's CDR3 is CASSHPGGADGELFF. CDR3 nucleotides: TGTGCCAGCAGCCACCCAGGAGGGGCCGACGGGGAGCTGTTTTTT.

This clonotype is judged medium-sized (0.01 to 0.1%). This sequence joins TRBV7-2 and TRBJ2-3, with TRBD2 as a possible D gene (5 bases). Germline V gives CDR1 SGHTA, CDR2 FQGNSA. Trimming removed 3 bases at V and 3 bases at J, with 10 bases between. The CDR3 runs 14 residues. The chain's CDR3 is CASSFGLLTDTQYF. In nucleotides, the CDR3 is TGTGCCAGCAGCTTTGGACTTTTAACAGATACGCAGTATTTT.

This clonotype was seen a handful of times. The chain links TRBV4-2 to TRBJ2-3; D perhaps matches TRBD2 (5 bases). Germline CDR1 is LGHNA and CDR2 is YNFKEQ. Trimming left V 2 bases short and J 5 bases short, with 14 bases between. The CDR3 consists of 15 residues. The CDR3 reads CASSQLRRAVDTQYF. In DNA, the CDR3 is TGTGCCAGCAGCCAACTCCGGCGGGCGGTAGATACGCAGTATTTT.

A few counts support this clonotype. This chain's CDR3 is CASSPGYWGAIAGANVLTF. The DNA of the CDR3 is TGTGCCAGCAGTCCAGGGTACTGGGGCGCTATCGCCGGGGCCAACGTCCTGACTTTC. The genes are TRBV27 and TRBJ2-6; D possibly corresponds to TRBD1 (5 bases). The CDR3 has 19 residues. The V gene's germline CDR1 is MNHEY and CDR2 SMNVEV (reference sequence). V was trimmed by 5 bases and J by 4 bases, leaving 24 bases between them. Using reference TRBV27 and TRBJ2-6 for the parts outside the CDR3, the full variable domain is EAQVTQNPRYLITVTGKKLTVTCSQNMNHEYMSWYRQDPGLGLRQIYYSMNVEVTDKGDVPEGYKVSRKEKRNFPLILESPSPNQTSLYFCASSPGYWGAIAGANVLTFGAGSRLTVL.

This clonotype was picked up many times. This chain joins TRBV7-2 and TRBJ2-7; 10 nucleotides align to TRBD1. Germline assignment: CDR1 SGHTA and CDR2 FQGNSA. This CDR3 has 15 residues. After removal of 4 bases from V and 3 bases from J, the junction contained 6 bases not matched to a gene. The CDR3 coding sequence is TGTGCCAGCAGCTCGTCGTGGACAGGGGGCTACGAGCAGTACTTC. This translates into CASSSSWTGGYEQYF. Complete variable domain (other parts from reference TRBV7-2 and TRBJ2-7): GAGVSQSPSNKVTEKGKDVELRCDPISGHTALYWYRQSLGQGLEFLIYFQGNSAPDKSGLPSDRFSAERTGGSVSTLTIQRTQQEDSAVYLCASSSSWTGGYEQYFGPGTRLTVT.

The chain has TRBV20-1 and TRBJ2-3, with 7 bases aligning to TRBD2. J lost 3 bases, V lost 4 bases, and 4 bases had no gene match. CDR3 length equals 13 residues. CDR1 is DFQATT, CDR2 SNEGSKA, per germline (reference sequence). The CDR3 bases are TGCAGTGCTAAGCGGGGTGGGACAGATACGCAGTATTTT. It specifies CSAKRGGTDTQYF.

This clonotype was found a few times. The chain combines TRBV7-6 with TRBJ1-4; D is uncertain. This CDR3 contains 17 residues. The germline V and J ends were trimmed by 2 bases and 8 bases, with 21 bases remaining between them. Germline V gene sequence: CDR1 SGHVS, CDR2 FNYEAQ. The CDR3 DNA sequence: TGTGCCAGCAGCTTATATGGGCGCGGCAACCTCGGGGAAAAACTGTTTTTT. This encodes CASSLYGRGNLGEKLFF. Together with reference TRBV7-6 and TRBJ1-4, the CDR3 gives the full variable domain: GAGVSQSPRYKVTKRGQDVALRCDPISGHVSLYWYRQALGQGPEFLTYFNYEAQQDKSGLPNDRFSAERPEGSISTLTIQRTEQRDSAMYRCASSLYGRGNLGEKLFFGSGTQLSVL.

The chain joins TRBV4-2 to TRBJ2-7; D could derive from TRBD1 or TRBD2 (6 bases each). Germline CDR1 and CDR2: LGHNA and YNFKEQ. The CDR3 extends over 16 amino acids. The germline V and J ends were trimmed by 1 base and 1 base, with 14 bases remaining between them. CDR3 region: CASSQAHGGLSYEQYF. CDR3 in DNA: TGTGCCAGCAGCCAAGCACACGGGGGCCTTTCCTACGAGCAGTACTTC.

The rearrangement links TRBV19 to TRBJ1-5; D is unresolved. The CDR3 is 16 residues long. With 10 bases removed from V and 2 bases from J, the gap between germline ends came to 21 bases. Germline CDR1 reads LNHDA; CDR2 reads SQIVND (reference sequence). The CDR3 sequence is CATKQALDWGNQPQHF. CDR3 nucleotide sequence: TGTGCCACCAAGCAAGCGCTCGATTGGGGCAATCAGCCCCAGCATTTT. The full variable domain, rest sourced from reference TRBV19 and TRBJ1-5, is DGGITQSPKYLFRKEGQNVTLSCEQNLNHDAMYWYRQDPGQGLRLIYYSQIVNDFQKGDIAEGYSVSREKKESFPLTVTSAQKNPTAFYLCATKQALDWGNQPQHFGDGTRLSIL.